What follows describes a single TCR beta chain. The data were obtained in a study of T cell clonotyping in hematopoietic cell transplantation. Study at large: Cytoreduction preceded collection of pretransplant recipient samples.

Time point of the sample: recipient sample about 28 days before transplant, after cytoreduction. The repertoire was sequenced with immunoSEQ multiplex PCR; TCRdb's copy has only in-frame clones and lacks some. This repertoire shows some 9,400 clones, more than 75% found once; its top ten account for about 26%. The V gene's germline CDR1 is DFQATT and CDR2 SNEGSKA (reference sequence). The CDR3 runs to 11 residues. V lost 3 bases and J lost 4, with 4 bases in between. The receptor was derived from a woman aged 55-69 years with acute myeloid leukemia. Some clones in this sample may be carry-over from other donors' samples. The chain joins TRBV20-1 to TRBJ2-1; D not certain. Sequencing used peripheral blood mononuclear cells, obtained before stem cell transplant. The CDR3 coding sequence is TGCAGTGCTAGTAGATACAATGAGCAGTTCTTC. This gives the protein CSASRYNEQFF.